The entry below describes one T cell receptor beta chain. This record belongs to a study of blood T cells in healthy people across ages. Combining a sample-barcoded 5' primer with a J-beta primer mix, a second PCR ran for roughly 7 to 12 cycles. One entry per CDR3 protein, called by TCRdb with MiXCR from the 5' RACE reads. The sample includes about 800,000 distinct CDR3 sequences, 20% to 30% of them seen just once. Germline V lookup: CDR1 SGDLS, CDR2 YYNGEE. Trimming cost V 3 bases and J 1 base; bases outside gene matches: 5. The CDR3 sequence is 15 residues long. The same sample was also studied in work on T cells of mothers and their children.

This sequence originates from a boy younger than 18 in good health. This rearrangement joins TRBV9 to TRBJ2-5; 8 nucleotides line up with TRBD2. Sample: blood. This CDR3 reads CASSASGRVQETQYF. The CDR3 DNA sequence: TGTGCCAGCAGCGCTAGCGGGCGTGTCCAAGAGACCCAGTACTTC.